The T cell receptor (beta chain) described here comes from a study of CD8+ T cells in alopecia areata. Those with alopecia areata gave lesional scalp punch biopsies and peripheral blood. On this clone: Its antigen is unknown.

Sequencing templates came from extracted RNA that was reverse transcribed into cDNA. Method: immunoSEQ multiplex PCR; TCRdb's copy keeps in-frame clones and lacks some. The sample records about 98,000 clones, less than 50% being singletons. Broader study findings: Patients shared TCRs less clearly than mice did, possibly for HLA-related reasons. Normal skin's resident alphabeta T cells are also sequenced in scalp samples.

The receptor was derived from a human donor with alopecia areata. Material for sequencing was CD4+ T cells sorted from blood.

In DNA, the CDR3 is TGTGCCAGCAGCCCCAGCAGGCGACCGGACGAGCAGTACTTC. Translation gives CASSPSRRPDEQYF. V is TRBV4-2 and J is TRBJ2-7, with D unresolved. This CDR3 has 14 residues. CDR1 LGHNA and CDR2 YNFKEQ come from the germline V gene. Trimming removed 4 bases at V and 5 bases at J, with 15 bases between.